The source of this T cell receptor beta chain is a study of tumor and adjacent non-tumor tissue in lung cancer (dated by TCRdb to the late 2010s). Notes on the research overall: Of the cohort, around eleven patients had adenocarcinoma, 2 had squamous cell carcinoma and 1 had small cell lung cancer. For each patient, one tumor sample and one normal lung sample were taken, giving thirty paired specimens that underwent TCRbeta CDR3 sequencing. Among the 15 or so patients, ages ranged from roughly 31 to 85 years, some 10 were men and 5 were women, and disease was TNM stage I to III. Sequencing produced some 130,000,000 productive TCRbeta reads in total, an average of about 4.5 million reads per sample. Bulk TCRbeta repertoires were compared between lung tumor tissue and matched distant non-tumor lung tissue obtained from 15 lung cancer patients.

The receptor library was made with multiplex PCR. For sequencing, an Illumina HiSeq 2500 was employed. Following protocols modified from ARM-PCR, the researchers constructed TCRbeta libraries through three rounds of nested PCR with primers (Table S4). Before sequencing, PCR products in the 200-500 bp range were cut out of the gel and cleaned up using the QIAquick gel extraction kit. Under the source paper's analysis protocol: Reads were cleaned using Trimmomatic, were merged into complete CDR3 sequences using FLASH, and were assigned to V(D)J germline segments using MiTCR. Clonal diversity was computed as the inverse Simpson's index with VDJtools. A read counted as productive if the sequence was in-frame and lacked a premature stop codon. TCRdb took the public reads, trimmed them with fastp at Q25, ran MiXCR for clone calling and kept in-frame beta chains. Duplicate CDR3 protein sequences are folded into a single record with the most common DNA and genes. The V and J calls were determined by TCRdb, not by the authors. This sample holds 90,000 to 130,000 distinct CDR3 sequences; roughly 84% were observed only once. The top ten constitute under 25% of the sample.

Results and caveats for the whole study, not just this receptor: A significantly larger cumulative share of the repertoire was made up by the top 100 clones in normal lung than in tumor tissue. Tumor tissue showed significantly greater TCR diversity (inverse Simpson) than normal lung tissue (about 410 vs 180, P = 0.0075, Mann-Whitney U test). Because peripheral blood was not sequenced, the blood TCRbeta repertoires of the lung cancer patients in the study went unexamined. The methods do not name the sequencing platform or mention unique molecular identifiers. Only about 14 patients were in the cohort, and the authors stated that larger samples and more detailed clinical data are needed. TCR diversity was significantly higher in younger patients, and higher tumor TCR diversity was associated with shorter overall and disease-free survival.

Comments on this clonotype: No antigen is known for it. A junction boundary mismatches the germline segment, possibly from a read error.

RNA was isolated from bulk, unsorted tissue, and RNA quality was assessed with a NanoDrop ND-1000 and an Agilent 2100. The donors were newly diagnosed lung cancer patients admitted for thoracic surgery in China from August to November 2014 who had not received prior chemotherapy. Patients with previous radiotherapy or chemotherapy, or with another concurrent cancer, were excluded from the study. Surgical tissue pieces of about 1-2.2 cm3 were preserved in RNAlater solution and stored at -80 °C until use. Sequenced: lung tumor tissue. The receptor was derived from an older man with non-small cell lung cancer.

CDR3 sequence: CTSSQDVQSFDDYTF. The nucleotide sequence is given as TGCACCAGCAGCCAAGATGTGCAGTCTTTTGATGACTACACCTTC. The rearrangement combines TRBV4-1 with TRBJ1-2, with no D gene named confidently. There are 15 amino acids in the CDR3, from cysteine to phenylalanine inclusive. CDR3 DNA is the only sequence kept; it has 45 bases, read in frame from the first base. The germline V gene supplies CDR1 MGHRA and CDR2 YSYEKL.